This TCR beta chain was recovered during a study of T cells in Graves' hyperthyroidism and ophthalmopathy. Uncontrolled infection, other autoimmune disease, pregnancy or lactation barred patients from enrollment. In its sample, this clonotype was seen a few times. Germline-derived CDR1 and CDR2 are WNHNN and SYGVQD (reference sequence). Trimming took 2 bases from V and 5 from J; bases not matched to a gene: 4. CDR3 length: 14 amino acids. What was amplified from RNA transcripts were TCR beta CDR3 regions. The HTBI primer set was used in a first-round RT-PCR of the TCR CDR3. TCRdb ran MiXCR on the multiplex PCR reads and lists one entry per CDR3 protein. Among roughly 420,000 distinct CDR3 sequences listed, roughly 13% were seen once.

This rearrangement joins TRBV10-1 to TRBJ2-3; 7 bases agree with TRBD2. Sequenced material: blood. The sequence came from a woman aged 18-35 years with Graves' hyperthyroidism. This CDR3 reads CASSETGRVDTQYF. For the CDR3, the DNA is TGCGCCAGCAGTGAGACGGGGAGGGTAGATACGCAGTATTTT.